The 11 T cell receptor beta chains presented below share a single source sample, sequenced in a study of T-cell reconstitution after alpha-beta-depleted transplantation in children. As it was prepared, the TCRbeta library received unique molecular identifiers. TCRdb independently ran MiXCR on the PCR reads; one entry per CDR3 protein. The table lists approximately 120,000 distinct CDR3 sequences, about 9.9% of them singletons. The source material was PBMCs, mostly from graft donor cells, sampled 180 days after TCRalphabeta/CD19-depleted stem cell transplant. The receptors shown here come from a girl under three years old who had a stem cell transplant for combined immunodeficiency, so the T cells may come from the graft donor.

This clonotype has at least ten counts. V is TRBV29-1 and J is TRBJ2-5; D gene unclear. The CDR3 length is 12 residues. CDR1 is SQVTM, CDR2 ANQGSEA, per germline. V was trimmed by 7 bases and J by 4 bases, leaving 13 bases between them. CDR3: CSGSQVRETQYF. The DNA of the CDR3 is TGCAGCGGCAGTCAGGTGCGAGAGACCCAGTACTTC.

CDR3 DNA: TGTGCCAGCAGCCCCACCGGGACAGGTCCCCAGCAGTACTTC. Its translation: CASSPTGTGPQQYF. This chain joins TRBV11-3 and TRBJ2-7; TRBD1 matches 8 bases. The CDR3 is 14 amino acids. Germline V lookup: CDR1 SGHNT, CDR2 YENEEA. Trimming removed 5 bases from V and 8 bases from J; junction bases left unmatched: 11.

This clonotype was counted a few times. V usage is TRBV2 and J usage is TRBJ2-7; D unclear. From germline, CDR1 is SNHLY and CDR2 FYNNEI. The CDR3 runs 13 residues. V gave up 5 bases and J gave up 0 bases, with 8 bases separating them. The CDR3 loop reads CASSPGHSYEQYF. The DNA of the CDR3 is TGTGCCAGCAGTCCGGGCCACTCCTACGAGCAGTACTTC.

The gene calls are TRBV10-3 and TRBJ2-7, with TRBD2 matching 7 bases. Germline CDR1 ENHRY, CDR2 SYGVKD. The CDR3 spans 16 residues. After removal of 3 bases from V and 2 bases from J, the junction contained 10 bases not matched to a gene. CDR3 sequence (DNA): TGTGCCATCAGTGAAACGGCTTGGGAGGGCCCCTACGAGCAGTACTTC. Translated, it gives CAISETAWEGPYEQYF.

This clonotype was recorded once. The gene calls are TRBV11-2 and TRBJ2-7; TRBD1 matches at 8 bases. The CDR3 sequence is 14 residues long. The germline V gene encodes CDR1 SGHAT and CDR2 FQNNGV. The V gene end was trimmed by 4 bases and the J gene end by 3 bases; junction bases not matched to a gene: 5. CDR3 amino acids: CASSSLRGLYEQYF. As DNA, the CDR3 is TGTGCCAGCAGCTCCCTCAGGGGGCTCTACGAGCAGTACTTC.

In this sample, this clonotype turned up a few times. At one end the junction does not follow the germline gene, possibly because of a read error. This chain uses TRBV20-1 with TRBJ2-3, with D tentatively TRBD1 (5 bases). This CDR3 is built from 13 residues. CDR1 is DFQATT, CDR2 SNEGSKA, per germline (reference sequence). CDR3 DNA: TGCAGTGTTAGACAGTTCAGCACAGATACGCAGTATTTT. Its protein is CSVRQFSTDTQYF.

The chain has TRBV11-2 and TRBJ2-5; maybe TRBD2 (7 bases). V lost 5 bases and J lost 3, with 13 bases in between. CDR3 size: 14 residues. The germline V gene encodes CDR1 SGHAT and CDR2 FQNNGV. The CDR3, as DNA: TGTGCCAGCAGCCGGGGGCTAGCGGAAGAGACCCAGTACTTC. It specifies CASSRGLAEETQYF.

The chain links TRBV20-1 to TRBJ2-7, with D perhaps TRBD1 (5 bases). The germline gives CDR1 DFQATT, CDR2 SNEGSKA (reference sequence). This CDR3 region has 14 residues. V gave up 3 bases and J gave up 6 bases, with 18 bases separating them. This CDR3 is CSARDPGSFSEQYF. In DNA, the CDR3 is TGCAGTGCTAGGGACCCAGGGTCATTTTCCGAGCAGTACTTC.

The rearrangement joins TRBV4-2 to TRBJ1-2; TRBD1 might be the D (5 bases). Germline lookup yields CDR1 LGHNA and CDR2 YNFKEQ. Trimming took 0 bases from V and 6 from J, leaving 17 bases between them. The CDR3 is made up of 16 amino acids. DNA of the CDR3: TGTGCCAGCAGCCAAGAAGGGGCGGAGCCTCGGCATGGCTACACCTTC. It is translated as CASSQEGAEPRHGYTF.

In DNA, the CDR3 is TGTGCCAGCTCACCAGGGACAGCCGCGGCCACTGAAGCTTTCTTT. This gives the protein CASSPGTAAATEAFF. This rearrangement joins TRBV18 to TRBJ1-1; 7 bases match TRBD1. The V and J ends lost 2 bases and 4 bases, in that order; junction bases with no gene match: 7. Germline CDR1 reads KGHSH; CDR2 reads LQKENI. This CDR3 has 15 residues.

The chain joins TRBV24-1 to TRBJ2-3; 9 nucleotides line up with TRBD1. The CDR3 consists of 13 residues. The germline CDR1 and CDR2 sequences are KGHDR and SFDVKD. The ends lost 12 bases at V and 5 bases at J; junction bases unmatched: 8. CDR3 protein: CACGQGKKDTQYF. The DNA of the CDR3 is TGTGCCTGCGGACAGGGGAAGAAAGATACGCAGTATTTT.